The 17 T cell receptor beta chains given below trace back to one sample, sequenced in a study of CD8 T cells in ankylosing spondylitis listed by TCRdb under 2017. Library preparation was by 5' RACE. The sample was run on an Illumina HiSeq 2500. TCRdb cleaned the public reads at Q25 with fastp, built clones with MiXCR and kept in-frame beta chains. Rows merge per CDR3 protein into single entries with the most common DNA and genes. A total of about 180,000 distinct CDR3 sequences appear in this sample, 9.8% of them only once. The top ten clonotypes cover less than 15% of the sample. Sequencing was done on a sample of blood, either unsorted or a sorted T cell fraction (not recorded which). The receptor source for this set is a female donor with ankylosing spondylitis or in good health (not recorded which).

This clonotype came up a few times. This chain uses TRBV9 with TRBJ2-4; D might be TRBD1 or TRBD2, each matching 5 bases. The CDR3 runs to 13 residues. Germline V lookup: CDR1 SGDLS, CDR2 YYNGEE. V was cut by 3 bases and J by 6 bases, with 10 bases left in between. Here the CDR3 DNA reads TGTGCCAGCAGCGCCACCGGGACAAACATTCAGTACTTC. Translated, it gives CASSATGTNIQYF.

At least ten counts were recorded for this clonotype. The rearrangement joins TRBV25-1 to TRBJ2-1, with TRBD1 matching over 10 bases. The CDR3 covers 15 residues. Germline CDR1 reads MGHDK; CDR2 reads SYGVNS. V dropped 1 base and J dropped 5; count of bases not matched to a gene: 2. CDR3 nucleotide sequence: TGTGCCAGCAGTGAATTCGGGACAGGGGACAATGAGCAGTTCTTC. Protein sequence: CASSEFGTGDNEQFF.

There are a few counts of this clonotype. The chain has TRBV19 and TRBJ1-1; no clear D. With 8 bases removed from V and 4 bases from J, the gap between germline ends came to 11 bases. Germline CDR1 LNHDA, CDR2 SQIVND (reference sequence). The CDR3 spans 12 residues. CDR3 DNA sequence: TGTGCCAGTCATCAACGAGGCACTGAAGCTTTCTTT. Encoded protein: CASHQRGTEAFF.

This clonotype was seen only a few times. The chain links TRBV5-6 to TRBJ2-7; the D is unclear. The CDR3 loop spans 13 amino acids. V shed 4 bases and J shed 3 bases, with 11 bases lying between them. CDR1 is SGHDT and CDR2 is YYEEEE in the germline V gene. CDR3: CASSRGTDYEQYF. The CDR3 DNA sequence: TGTGCCAGCAGCCGAGGTACAGACTACGAGCAGTACTTC.

This clonotype was seen ten or more times. This chain uses TRBV6-5 with TRBJ1-1, with D possibly being TRBD1 (5 bases). The CDR3 extends over 15 amino acids. The V gene lost 2 bases and the J gene lost 4 bases, with 14 bases spanning the gap. The germline gives CDR1 MNHEY, CDR2 SVGAGI. In nucleotides, the CDR3 is TGTGCCAGCAGTTACGTCCAGGGTAAGGGCACTGAAGCTTTCTTT. Amino acids: CASSYVQGKGTEAFF.

J is TRBJ1-4 and V is TRBV7-8; D unresolved. This CDR3 region has 14 residues. Germline assignment: CDR1 SGHVS and CDR2 FQNEAQ. Trimming removed 3 bases at V and 7 bases at J, with 12 bases between. Written as DNA, the CDR3 is TGTGCCAGCAGCTTCGCCGGGTCCGCTGAAAAACTGTTTTTT. Encoded protein: CASSFAGSAEKLFF.

This clonotype was observed a few times. The chain combines TRBV7-9 with TRBJ2-1, with 8 bases matching TRBD2. V was clipped by 7 bases and J by 7 bases; unmatched bases: 6. The CDR3 loop spans 13 amino acids. Germline-derived CDR1 and CDR2 are SEHNR and FQNEAQ (reference sequence). Here the CDR3 reads CASNSGGRNEQFF. CDR3 nucleotide sequence: TGTGCCAGCAACTCGGGAGGGAGGAATGAGCAGTTCTTC.

This chain joins TRBV29-1 and TRBJ2-7; the D call may be TRBD1 or TRBD2 (6 bases each). Trimming shortened V by 6 bases and J by 0 bases, and 12 bases separated the two germline ends. The CDR3 loop spans 13 amino acids. The germline V gene has CDR1 SQVTM and CDR2 ANQGSEA. The CDR3: CSVKGGSSYEQYF. In nucleotides, the CDR3 is TGCAGCGTGAAAGGGGGGAGCTCCTACGAGCAGTACTTC.

CDR3 in amino acids: CASSLTPDRQYF. CDR3 bases: TGTGCCAGCAGCCTCACCCCCGACAGGCAGTACTTC. J is TRBJ2-7 and V is TRBV11-1; D is perhaps TRBD1 (5 bases). Deletions cut 5 bases from V and 9 bases from J, with 14 bases between. Germline CDR1 and CDR2: SGHAT and FQDESV (reference sequence). This CDR3 region has 12 residues.

This rearrangement joins TRBV27 to TRBJ2-1; perhaps TRBD1 as D (6 bases). Germline CDR1 MNHEY, CDR2 SMNVEV (reference sequence). Trimming removed 2 bases at V and 11 bases at J, with 22 bases between. This CDR3 has 16 amino acids. The CDR3 reads CASSLLTGNVADQQFF. The CDR3 coding sequence is TGTGCCAGCAGTTTACTTACAGGGAACGTGGCGGACCAGCAGTTCTTC.

This clonotype was detected only a few times. This chain uses TRBV4-3 with TRBJ2-2; D perhaps matches TRBD2 (5 bases). V lost 0 bases, J lost 6 bases, and 17 bases lay in between. CDR3 length: 17 amino acids. Germline V gene lookup returns CDR1 LGHNA and CDR2 YSLEER. The DNA for the CDR3 is TGCGCCAGCAGCCAAGAACGGGGAAAACTGTTGGCCGGGGAGCTGTTTTTT. It translates to CASSQERGKLLAGELFF.

This clonotype was seen repeatedly, ten times or more. The rearrangement links TRBV7-6 to TRBJ2-3; TRBD2 is a possible D gene (5 bases). Germline V gene data show CDR1 as SGHVS and CDR2 as FNYEAQ. Trimming cost V 1 base and J 4 bases, with 12 bases left between them. The CDR3 spans 15 residues. CDR3 sequence reads: CASSLEASKADTQYF. Here the CDR3 DNA reads TGTGCCAGCAGCTTAGAGGCTAGCAAGGCAGATACGCAGTATTTT.

This clonotype was found a few times. This chain uses TRBV5-1 with TRBJ2-7; the D gene is possibly TRBD1 (6 bases). V lost 4 bases and J lost 3, with 23 bases in between. CDR3 size: 17 residues. The germline V gene has CDR1 SGHRS and CDR2 YFSETQ. In DNA, the CDR3 is TGCGCCAGCAGCCGCACAGGGTCAGGACAGTCCGGCTACGAGCAGTACTTC. Translation: CASSRTGSGQSGYEQYF.

The chain combines TRBV4-3 with TRBJ2-4, with D perhaps assigned TRBD1 or TRBD2 (5 bases each). V was cut by 1 base and J by 2 bases, with 15 bases left in between. CDR3 size: 17 residues. CDR1 LGHNA and CDR2 YSLEER come from the germline V gene. The DNA of the CDR3 is TGCGCCAGCAGCCAAGCTCTTGCAGGGAGCTCCAAAAACATTCAGTACTTC. Its translation: CASSQALAGSSKNIQYF.

This clonotype was detected only a few times. This chain joins TRBV9 and TRBJ1-2; a weak D match, TRBD1 (5 bases). Trimming removed 2 bases from V and 7 bases from J, with 9 bases in between. The CDR3 is made up of 12 amino acids. The germline gives CDR1 SGDLS, CDR2 YYNGEE. The CDR3 region is CASSVRGGGYTF. The CDR3 nucleotides are TGTGCCAGCAGCGTTCGTGGGGGTGGCTACACCTTC.

This clonotype has just a few counts. The chain couples TRBV11-2 to TRBJ2-1; D might be TRBD2 (5 bases). The CDR3 extends over 13 amino acids. V was pared by 7 bases and J by 5 bases, with 12 bases between. Germline V gene lookup returns CDR1 SGHAT and CDR2 FQNNGV. The CDR3 loop reads CASKRGPHNEQFF. CDR3 coding DNA: TGTGCCAGCAAAAGAGGGCCCCACAATGAGCAGTTCTTC.

At least ten counts were recorded for this clonotype. This rearrangement joins TRBV7-8 to TRBJ2-3; D gene ambiguous. Germline CDR1 SGHVS, CDR2 FQNEAQ. V was cut by 0 bases and J by 3 bases, with 10 bases left in between. This CDR3 contains 15 residues. In DNA form, the CDR3 reads TGTGCCAGCAGCTTAGCCCCGAGGCCTACAGATACGCAGTATTTT. Protein product: CASSLAPRPTDTQYF.